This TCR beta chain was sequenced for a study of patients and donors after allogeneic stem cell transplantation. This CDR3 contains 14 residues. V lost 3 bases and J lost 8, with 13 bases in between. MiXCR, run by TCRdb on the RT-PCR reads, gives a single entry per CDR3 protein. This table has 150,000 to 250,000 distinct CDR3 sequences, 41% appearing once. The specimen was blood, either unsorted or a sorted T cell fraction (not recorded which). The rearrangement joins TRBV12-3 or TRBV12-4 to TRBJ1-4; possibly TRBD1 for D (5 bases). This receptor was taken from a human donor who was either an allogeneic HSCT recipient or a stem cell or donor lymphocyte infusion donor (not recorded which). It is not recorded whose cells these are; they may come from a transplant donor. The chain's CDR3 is CASSFGGAREKLFF. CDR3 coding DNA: TGTGCCAGCAGTTTTGGAGGGGCTAGGGAAAAACTGTTTTTT.